Following are 10 T cell receptor beta chains from one sample sequenced in a study of STAT5B mutations in CD4+ large granular lymphocyte leukemia. Sequencing was performed with immunoSEQ multiplex PCR; in TCRdb, only in-frame clones are kept and a portion is missing. The table includes some 30,000 clones, around 73% detected once. The sequencing input was CD4+ T cells from blood buffy coats. All receptors come from a human donor in good health.

This chain connects TRBV7-8 to TRBJ2-6; D may be TRBD1 (6 bases). The CDR3 sequence is 18 residues long. Trimming cost V 2 bases and J 1 base, with 15 bases left between them. Germline-derived CDR1 and CDR2 are SGHVS and FQNEAQ. CDR3 nucleotides: TGTGCCAGCAGCTTACGACAGGCGATGACGTCTGGGGCCAACGTCCTGACTTTC. It specifies CASSLRQAMTSGANVLTF. Together with reference TRBV7-8 and TRBJ2-6, the CDR3 gives the full variable domain: GAGVSQSPRYKVAKRGQDVALRCDPISGHVSLFWYQQALGQGPEFLTYFQNEAQLDKSGLPSDRFFAERPEGSVSTLKIQRTQQEDSAVYLCASSLRQAMTSGANVLTFGAGSRLTVL.

The rearrangement uses TRBV29-1 and TRBJ2-3; D unclear. V was clipped by 5 bases and J by 4 bases, with 10 bases between them. Germline V gene sequence: CDR1 SQVTM, CDR2 ANQGSEA. The CDR3 has 12 amino acids. The CDR3 sequence is CSVYPGADTQYF. The DNA of the CDR3 is TGCAGCGTTTATCCTGGGGCAGATACGCAGTATTTT.

J is TRBJ1-2 and V is TRBV5-1; D possibly corresponds to TRBD1 (6 bases). V was clipped by 4 bases and J by 3 bases, with 16 bases between them. There are 15 residues in the CDR3. Germline V CDR1 and CDR2: SGHRS, YFSETQ. The CDR3 DNA is TGCGCCAGCAGCCCTTTTGGGGGCGGAGACTATGGCTACACCTTC. Translating it yields CASSPFGGGDYGYTF.

There are a few counts of this clone. The V gene is TRBV21-1, the J gene TRBJ2-7; the table gives TRBD2 as D, unverified against the DNA. TRBV21-1 is a pseudogene locus. The CDR3 sequence is 18 residues long. DNA for the CDR3: TGTGCCAGCAGCAAAATTAATAGCGGGGGCCTCAGCTCCTACGAGCAGTACTTC. The encoded protein is CASSKINSGGLSSYEQYF.

The V call is TRBV9, the J call TRBJ2-5, with D maybe TRBD2 (5 bases). Germline CDR1 SGDLS, CDR2 YYNGEE. The CDR3 runs to 14 residues. The V end was cut by 4 bases, the J end by 5 bases, with 15 bases between. CDR3 DNA sequence: TGTGCCAGCAGCCCCAGAGGTAGCGACGAGACCCAGTACTTC. Its protein is CASSPRGSDETQYF.

This chain uses TRBV19 with TRBJ1-5; no clear D gene. This CDR3 is 13 amino acids long. The V end lost 5 bases, the J end lost 4 bases, and 9 bases lay between the germline ends. Germline V gene sequence: CDR1 LNHDA, CDR2 SQIVND (reference sequence). The CDR3 DNA follows: TGTGCCAGTAGTTACCGGCCAAATCAGCCCCAGCATTTT. Protein sequence: CASSYRPNQPQHF. The full variable domain, rest sourced from reference TRBV19 and TRBJ1-5, is DGGITQSPKYLFRKEGQNVTLSCEQNLNHDAMYWYRQDPGQGLRLIYYSQIVNDFQKGDIAEGYSVSREKKESFPLTVTSAQKNPTAFYLCASSYRPNQPQHFGDGTRLSIL.

This clone came up once. The gene calls are TRBV6-1 and TRBJ1-2, with 7 bases that match TRBD1. The trim removed 1 base at V and 4 bases at J, leaving 6 bases unmatched. The CDR3 sequence is 15 residues long. Looked up from germline, CDR1 is MNHNS and CDR2 is SASEGT. The CDR3 is CASSEGSGGTYGYTF. CDR3 nucleotide sequence: TGTGCCAGCAGTGAAGGGTCAGGGGGTACCTATGGCTACACCTTC.

This chain connects TRBV6-1 to TRBJ1-4; D is undetermined. The germline V gene encodes CDR1 MNHNS and CDR2 SASEGT. This CDR3 contains 15 residues. Trimming removed 6 bases from V and 5 bases from J, with 16 bases in between. The chain's CDR3 is CASRPQLFTNEKLFF. The CDR3 coding sequence is TGTGCCAGCAGGCCCCAACTATTTACAAATGAAAAACTGTTTTTT.

V is TRBV28 and J is TRBJ1-1; D might be TRBD1 (5 bases). The germline gives CDR1 MDHEN, CDR2 SYDVKM. V was pared by 8 bases and J by 1 base, with 11 bases between. The length of the CDR3 is 13 residues. As DNA, the CDR3 is TGTGCCAGCGTGGGGACGGAGAACACTGAAGCTTTCTTT. This sequence encodes CASVGTENTEAFF.

J is TRBJ2-5 and V is TRBV5-5; TRBD2 might be the D (5 bases). The CDR3 extends over 13 amino acids. Trimming removed 0 bases from V and 5 bases from J, with 8 bases in between. Germline V lookup: CDR1 SGHKS, CDR2 YYEKEE (reference sequence). CDR3 in amino acids: CASSLDGEETQYF. The CDR3 bases are TGTGCCAGCAGCTTGGATGGGGAGGAGACCCAGTACTTC.